The rows below give T cell receptor beta chains drawn from one sample of a study of technical replicates of blood from a few donors. Generated by immunoSEQ multiplex PCR, the TCRdb table keeps only in-frame clones and is missing some. This sample carries fewer than 90,000 clones, 95% to 97% of them seen once, and the ten largest clones take 0.22%. What was sequenced was T cells isolated from PBMCs. The receptors were gathered from a human donor in good health. CDR3s leave out the opening cysteine and the closing phenylalanine or tryptophan.

V: TRBV7-6; J: TRBJ2-7; CDR3: ASSLAGGSYEQY
V: TRBV27; J: TRBJ2-1; CDR3: ASSFRLAATYNEQF
V: TRBV6-1; J: TRBJ2-5; CDR3: ASSEEDRVIETQY
V: TRBV10-3; J: TRBJ2-1; CDR3: AISALQAGTQNEQF
V: TRBV2; J: TRBJ1-5; CDR3: ASSENSGNQPQH
V: TRBV28; J: TRBJ1-1; CDR3: ASSLSVGWTEAF
V: TRBV2; J: TRBJ2-1; CDR3: AVVTGRYNEQF
V: TRBV10-3; J: TRBJ1-1; CDR3: AISGSEGADTEAF
V: TRBV29-1; J: TRBJ1-1; CDR3: SVTGGAGAF
V: TRBV29-1; J: TRBJ2-5; CDR3: SVLLAGETQY
V: TRBV7-6; J: TRBJ2-7; CDR3: ASSPSVGGSGEQY
V: TRBV13; J: TRBJ2-1; CDR3: ASSLAGEQF
V: TRBV28; J: TRBJ2-7; CDR3: ASSGTTTGKSTLSVYEQY
V: TRBV4-1; J: TRBJ1-6; CDR3: ASSYRGGSPLH
V: TRBV27; J: TRBJ1-2; CDR3: ASSLSPQGWSGYT
V: TRBV7-6; J: TRBJ1-1; CDR3: ASSHRVEAF
V: TRBV18; J: TRBJ2-3; CDR3: ASSRGQGGTDTQY
V: TRBV2; J: TRBJ1-2; CDR3: ATWDRGRGYT
V: TRBV7-9; J: TRBJ1-5; CDR3: ASSAAGTDNQPQH
V: TRBV18; J: TRBJ2-7; CDR3: ASRRGFLPDEQY
V: TRBV10-3; J: TRBJ1-2; CDR3: AISEGQLRNYGYT
V: TRBV28; J: TRBJ2-1; CDR3: ASSLNSADNEQF
V: TRBV11-3; J: TRBJ2-6; CDR3: ASSTGRANVLT
V: TRBV7-6; J: TRBJ2-2; CDR3: ASSLSRVASGELF
V: TRBV5-4; J: TRBJ2-7; CDR3: ASSLFGTSPYEQY
V: TRBV5-1; J: TRBJ2-2; CDR3: ASTARGGANTGELF
V: TRBV29-1; J: TRBJ1-1; CDR3: SVARTENTEAF
V: TRBV5-1; J: TRBJ1-1; CDR3: ASSLAPGNTEAF
V: TRBV28; J: TRBJ2-7; CDR3: ASRPGTPTYEQY
V: TRBV6-5; J: TRBJ2-3; CDR3: ASSYTIANGRDTQY
V: TRBV5-1; J: TRBJ2-1; CDR3: ASSLGGSSYNEQF
V: TRBV15; J: TRBJ2-5; CDR3: ATSRDPGQQETQY
V: TRBV6-1; J: TRBJ2-7; CDR3: ASSEAGQLAGLYEQY
V: TRBV4-1; J: TRBJ2-3; CDR3: ASSDTGPSTDTQY
V: TRBV6-1; J: TRBJ2-7; CDR3: ASSGWTGNFFDEQY
V: TRBV7-6; J: TRBJ2-1; CDR3: ASSFGVAGGPYNEQF
V: TRBV27; J: TRBJ2-7; CDR3: ATQPKGQGTWEQY
V: TRBV27; J: TRBJ2-7; CDR3: ASSFGGGYEQY
V: TRBV28; J: TRBJ1-5; CDR3: ASQIQGIHQPQH